This T cell receptor beta chain was recorded in a study of T cells in Graves' hyperthyroidism and ophthalmopathy. Across 18 months, stable Graves' hyperthyroidism was marked by no progression to ophthalmopathy. This clonotype was found a few times. RNA transcripts served as the template for amplifying TCR beta CDR3 regions. RT-PCR in the first round (using the HTBI primer set) targeted the TCR CDR3. From the multiplex PCR reads, TCRdb called clonotypes with MiXCR, one entry per CDR3 protein. The data contain 400,000 to 500,000 distinct CDR3 sequences, about an eighth of them singletons. Germline V gives CDR1 SGDLS, CDR2 YYNGEE. Trimming took 4 bases from V and 8 from J, leaving 15 bases between them. This CDR3 is built from 13 residues.

The sample was blood. This rearrangement joins TRBV9 to TRBJ1-2; the D gene is possibly TRBD1 (6 bases). The TCR sequence derives from a woman under 30 with Graves' hyperthyroidism. The CDR3 here is CASSPQGLLGYTF. Here the CDR3 DNA reads TGTGCCAGCAGCCCCCAGGGGCTACTGGGCTACACCTTC.